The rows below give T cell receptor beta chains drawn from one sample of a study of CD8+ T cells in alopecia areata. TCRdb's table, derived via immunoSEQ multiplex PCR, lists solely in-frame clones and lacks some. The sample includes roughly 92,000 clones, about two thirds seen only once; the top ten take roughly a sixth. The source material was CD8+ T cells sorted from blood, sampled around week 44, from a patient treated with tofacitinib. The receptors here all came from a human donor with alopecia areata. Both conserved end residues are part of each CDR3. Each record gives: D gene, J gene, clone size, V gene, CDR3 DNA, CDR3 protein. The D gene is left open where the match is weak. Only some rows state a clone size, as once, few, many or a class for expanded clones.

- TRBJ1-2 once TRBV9 TGTGCCAGCAGCGTAGGGGGGAAAGTGGCCGGTAACTATGGCTACACCTTC CASSVGGKVAGNYGYTF
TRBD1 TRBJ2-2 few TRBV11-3 TGTGCCAGCAGCGCACGGGACAGGAACACCGGGGAGCTGTTTTTT CASSARDRNTGELFF
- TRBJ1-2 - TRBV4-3 TGCGCCAGCAGCCAAGATTTCAGGGCCTCATCGGGCGGCTACACCTTC CASSQDFRASSGGYTF
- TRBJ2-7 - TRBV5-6 TGTGCCAGCAGCTCCTGGTCGTACTCCTACGAGCAGTACTTC CASSSWSYSYEQYF
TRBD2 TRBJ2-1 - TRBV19 TGTGCCAGTAGTATAGATGATGGACTAGCGAGGAGTAGTGAGCAGTTCTTC CASSIDDGLARSSEQFF
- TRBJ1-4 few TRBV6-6 TGTGCCAGCAGTTACTCGACCGGCAATGAAAAACTGTTTTTT CASSYSTGNEKLFF
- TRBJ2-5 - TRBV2 TGTGCCAGCAGTGAGGAGACCCAGTACTTC CASSEETQYF
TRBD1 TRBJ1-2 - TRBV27 TGTGCCAGCAGCGTTTGGGGCGGACAGGGGGCCATTGGCTACACCTTC CASSVWGGQGAIGYTF
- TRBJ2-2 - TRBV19 TGTGCCAGTAGTATAGGGACGGGTACCGGGGAGCTGTTTTTT CASSIGTGTGELFF
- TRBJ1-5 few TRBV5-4 TGTGCCAGCAGCTTGGGAGGGGGCAATCAGCCCCAGCATTTT CASSLGGGNQPQHF
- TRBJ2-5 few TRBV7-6 TGTGCCAGCAGCTCGAACAGACAAGAGACCCAGTACTTC CASSSNRQETQYF
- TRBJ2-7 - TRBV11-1 TGTGCCAGCAGCTTAAGACAAGGGGACTACGAGCAGTACTTC CASSLRQGDYEQYF